These T cell receptor beta chains were read from a single sample in a study of blood T cell repertoires in COVID-19. Generated by immunoSEQ multiplex PCR, the TCRdb table keeps only in-frame clones and is missing some. The sample has over 55,000 clones, more than 70% seen once. The material sequenced was peripheral blood. The receptors derive from a man in his forties or fifties with active COVID-19. CDR3s include the opening cysteine and the closing phenylalanine or tryptophan. D genes are given only for firm matches. Only some rows state a clone size, as once, few, many or a class for expanded clones.

cdr3_nt cdr3_aa d_call j_call v_call clone_size
TGTGCCAGCTCATTGCCAGGGTCCTACAATGAGCAGTTCTTC CASSLPGSYNEQFF NA TRBJ2-1 TRBV18 NA
TGTGCCACCAGTGATTTAGGGGGACAGAGCACAGATACGCAGTATTTT CATSDLGGQSTDTQYF TRBD1 TRBJ2-3 TRBV24-1 once
TGTGCCAGCAGCTCCCGGGACAGAGATGGCTACACCTTC CASSSRDRDGYTF TRBD1 TRBJ1-2 TRBV7-3 NA
TGTGCCAGCAGCTTAGGGACAGGGGGCAACGAGCAGTACTTC CASSLGTGGNEQYF TRBD1 TRBJ2-7 TRBV7-9 NA
TGCAGTGCTAGTCTGGGGGGCGGGGGGCCCTACAATGAGCAGTTCTTC CSASLGGGGPYNEQFF TRBD2 TRBJ2-1 TRBV20-1 NA
TGTGCCAGCAGCCGGGTTGAGGGTCTGAACACTGAAGCTTTCTTT CASSRVEGLNTEAFF NA TRBJ1-1 TRBV3-1/TRBV3-2 NA
TGTGCCAGCTCACCAAGGGAGCGGGAGTTAGATGCGCAGTATTTT CASSPRERELDAQYF TRBD2 TRBJ2-3 TRBV18 NA
TGTGCCAGCAGCGCCACCGGGACTAGCGGGACTCCGCGCCACAATGAGCAGTTCTTC CASSATGTSGTPRHNEQFF TRBD2 TRBJ2-1 TRBV9 NA
TGTGCCAGCAATGTACCTAGGGGGCAAGCTTTCTTT CASNVPRGQAFF TRBD1 TRBJ1-1 TRBV28 few
TGTGCCAGCTCACTCTCCGAGGTCCGAGCTGGCTACACCTTC CASSLSEVRAGYTF NA TRBJ1-2 TRBV18 NA
TGTGCCAGCAGCCCCACTAGCGGGGGTAACACCGGGGAGCTGTTTTTT CASSPTSGGNTGELFF TRBD2 TRBJ2-2 TRBV7-3 NA
TGCGCCAGCAGCTTGGCGGGTTGGACAGGGCGTCGGAACACTGAAGCTTTCTTT CASSLAGWTGRRNTEAFF TRBD1 TRBJ1-1 TRBV5-1 NA
TGCGCCAGCAGCCCCCTGGGGCTAGCGTACAATGAGCAGTTCTTC CASSPLGLAYNEQFF NA TRBJ2-1 TRBV4-1 NA
TGTGCCTGGAGTGAACTAGCGGGAGGTTCCTACGAGCAGTACTTC CAWSELAGGSYEQYF TRBD2 TRBJ2-7 TRBV30 NA
TGTGCCAGCACTTGGGGGGGGAGGTGGGGCAATCAGCCCCAGCATTTT CASTWGGRWGNQPQHF NA TRBJ1-5 TRBV28 NA
TGTGCCAGCAATCCCGGGACAGGGAGCGACAATGAGCAGTTCTTC CASNPGTGSDNEQFF TRBD1 TRBJ2-1 TRBV27 NA
TGTGCCAGCAGCGTAGTGGATAGCGGGGGCGGGGAGCTGTTTTTT CASSVVDSGGGELFF TRBD2 TRBJ2-2 TRBV9 NA
TGTGCCAGCAGCCCCTGGACCCGGCGGGGCAATCAGCCCCAGCATTTT CASSPWTRRGNQPQHF NA TRBJ1-5 TRBV7-6 few
TGTGCCAGCAGGGCGCAGGGGCTTCGGGAAAAACTGTTTTTT CASRAQGLREKLFF NA TRBJ1-4 TRBV2 NA
TGTGCCATCAGTGAGTCAGAGGGAGGGAACACTGAAGCTTTCTTT CAISESEGGNTEAFF NA TRBJ1-1 TRBV10-3 once
TGCGCCAGCAGCTTGGATTCGGGATCGGGGACTGAAGCTTTCTTT CASSLDSGSGTEAFF NA TRBJ1-1 TRBV5-1 NA
TGCGCCAGCCGTTCGACAGGGGGGAATGAGCAGTTCTTC CASRSTGGNEQFF TRBD1 TRBJ2-1 TRBV4-1 NA
TGTGCCAGCAGCTTGGTTGGGACAGGTTCCTATGGCTACACCTTC CASSLVGTGSYGYTF TRBD1 TRBJ1-2 TRBV5-6 NA
TGCGCCAGCAGCTTGAATCCGGGACAGGGTGACTACACCTTC CASSLNPGQGDYTF TRBD1 TRBJ1-2 TRBV5-1 NA
TGTGCCAGCAGTCCCAGGGTGGTGACTGAAGCTTTCTTT CASSPRVVTEAFF NA TRBJ1-1 TRBV12-3/TRBV12-4 NA
TGTGCCAGCGGGGGACAGCTGAACACTGAAGCTTTCTTT CASGGQLNTEAFF TRBD1 TRBJ1-1 TRBV2 NA
TGTGCCAGCAGCCCGGACAGGTACCGCAATCAGCCCCAGCATTTT CASSPDRYRNQPQHF TRBD1 TRBJ1-5 TRBV6-5 NA
TGTGCCAGCAGGTCCGGGGGGGGCAATGAAAAACTGTTTTTT CASRSGGGNEKLFF NA TRBJ1-4 TRBV28 NA
TGTGCCAGCAGCACACTAGCGGGGTACAATGAGCAGTTCTTC CASSTLAGYNEQFF TRBD2 TRBJ2-1 TRBV14 NA
TGTGCCAGCAGTTCCGGGGACAGTCCCTACGAGCAGTACTTC CASSSGDSPYEQYF TRBD1 TRBJ2-7 TRBV28 few
TGTGCCAGCTCACCTACAGGGGCCGGGACTAGCGGGAGTCTTTTCCATTTT CASSPTGAGTSGSLFHF TRBD2 TRBJ2-3 TRBV18 NA
TGTGCCAGCAGCCTGGACAGGGTAATCTACGAGCAGTACTTC CASSLDRVIYEQYF TRBD1 TRBJ2-7 TRBV7-2 NA
TGCGCCAGCAGCCAACTCCTTGGACAGGGGATATACGAGCAGTACTTC CASSQLLGQGIYEQYF TRBD1 TRBJ2-7 TRBV4-1 NA
TGTGCCAGCAGTTCAACCGTAGGACAGGGGGTGAGTCAGCCCCAGCATTTT CASSSTVGQGVSQPQHF TRBD1 TRBJ1-5 TRBV2 NA
TGTGCCAGAACCCCGACAGGGTGGTCTGGCTACACCTTC CARTPTGWSGYTF TRBD1 TRBJ1-2 TRBV28 few
TGTGCCAGCAGTCCCCTCCTAGCGAGAGGTACCTACAATGAGCAGTTCTTC CASSPLLARGTYNEQFF NA TRBJ2-1 TRBV4-2 NA
TGTGCCAGTAGTACCACTAGCGGACAGAACGATTACAATGAGCAGTTCTTC CASSTTSGQNDYNEQFF TRBD2 TRBJ2-1 TRBV19 once
TGTGCCAGCAGGGGAGGGATCGTAAGCACAGATACGCAGTATTTT CASRGGIVSTDTQYF TRBD2 TRBJ2-3 TRBV27 NA
TGTGCCTGGAGTGCGACAGGGGGCCGGTTCTTC CAWSATGGRFF TRBD1 TRBJ2-1 TRBV30 NA
TGTGCCAGAAGCTCGACGAGCGGGAGGCTCAATGAGCAGTTCTTC CARSSTSGRLNEQFF TRBD2 TRBJ2-1 TRBV5-3 NA
TGTGCCAGTAGTACCGACAGGAGCTCCTATAATTCACCCCTCCACTTT CASSTDRSSYNSPLHF NA TRBJ1-6 TRBV19 NA
TGTGCCAGCGGGACTCCTATCGACCGTAATGAGCAGTTCTTC CASGTPIDRNEQFF NA TRBJ2-1 TRBV7-2 NA
TGCAGTGCTAGTTTCCCCGGGGATCTCTATGGCTACACCTTC CSASFPGDLYGYTF NA TRBJ1-2 TRBV20-1 few
TGCGCCAGCAGTGACCACAGGGGTCCGGGGGATCAGCCCCAGCATTTT CASSDHRGPGDQPQHF TRBD1 TRBJ1-5 TRBV10-2 few
TGTGCCACCGAGGGACAAACAACCACAGATACGCAGTATTTT CATEGQTTTDTQYF NA TRBJ2-3 TRBV15 few
TGTGCCAGTAGTATTACGAGCGGGGTGCGGGAGACCCAGTACTTC CASSITSGVRETQYF TRBD2 TRBJ2-5 TRBV19 NA
TGCGCCAGCAGCTCCGAAGGACAGGGGGTCGGAAACACCATATATTTT CASSSEGQGVGNTIYF TRBD1 TRBJ1-3 TRBV5-1 once